This T cell receptor (beta chain) was profiled in a study of blood T cells in healthy people across ages. A sample-barcoded 5' primer and a J-beta primer mix were used in a second PCR of roughly 6 to 11 cycles. Each CDR3 protein is one row after TCRdb ran MiXCR on the 5' RACE reads. In the table there are hundreds of thousands of distinct CDR3 sequences, just over 55% of which are singletons. Sample: blood. This receptor was identified in a man aged 40-49 years in good health.

The CDR3 here is CAIRRDRPLEQYF. The CDR3 bases are TGTGCCATCAGGCGGGACAGGCCTTTGGAGCAGTACTTC. The V call is TRBV10-3, the J call TRBJ2-7, with 8 positions matching TRBD1. V lost 6 bases, J lost 7 bases, and 8 bases stayed unmatched. The CDR3 length is 13 residues. Germline loops: CDR1 ENHRY, CDR2 SYGVKD.